The 3 T cell receptor beta chains in this list originate from one sample, sequenced in a study of shared clonotypes between healthy human individuals (dated by TCRdb to 2020 to 2021). Receptors were amplified or captured by the immunoSEQ multiplex PCR assay. The source is immuneACCESS, and TCRdb retained only in-frame sequences with V and J called. Part of the clones is not carried over; for the studies checked, unresolved V genes explain less than half of this, and the remainder is unexplained. A total of some 2.1 million clones appear in this sample, 95% of them only once. The ten largest clones take up 0.1% to 0.15% of the sample. Source material: naive CD4+ T cells sorted from blood. The sample's cell subset or site label, in plain terms: CD45RA+ positively selected. The origin of the receptors is a man aged 18 to 35 in good health.

This chain links TRBV30 with TRBJ2-6; D may be TRBD1 (6 bases). Germline CDR1 reads GTSNPN; CDR2 reads SVGIG (reference sequence). V shed 2 bases and J shed 2 bases, with 10 bases lying between them. CDR3 size: 15 residues. CDR3 DNA sequence: TGTGCCTGGAGTACAGGGAAAACTGGGGCCAACGTCCTGACTTTC. Its translation: CAWSTGKTGANVLTF.

The chain uses TRBV11-2 and TRBJ2-3, with TRBD2 identical over 7 bases. Germline CDR1 and CDR2: SGHAT and FQNNGV. V lost 2 bases and J lost 4; bases outside the gene matches: 6. There are 15 residues in the CDR3. CDR3 region: CASSLRGGSPDTQYF. CDR3 bases: TGTGCCAGCAGCTTACGAGGCGGGAGCCCAGATACGCAGTATTTT.

The rearrangement links TRBV5-4 to TRBJ2-7, with a weak D call TRBD1 (6 bases). The germline V and J ends were trimmed by 0 bases and 6 bases, with 7 bases remaining between them. The CDR3 is 12 amino acids. Looked up from germline, CDR1 is SGHNT and CDR2 is YYREEE (reference sequence). The CDR3 DNA sequence: TGTGCCAGCAGCTTGGACAGGGCCGAGCAGTACTTC. As protein: CASSLDRAEQYF.